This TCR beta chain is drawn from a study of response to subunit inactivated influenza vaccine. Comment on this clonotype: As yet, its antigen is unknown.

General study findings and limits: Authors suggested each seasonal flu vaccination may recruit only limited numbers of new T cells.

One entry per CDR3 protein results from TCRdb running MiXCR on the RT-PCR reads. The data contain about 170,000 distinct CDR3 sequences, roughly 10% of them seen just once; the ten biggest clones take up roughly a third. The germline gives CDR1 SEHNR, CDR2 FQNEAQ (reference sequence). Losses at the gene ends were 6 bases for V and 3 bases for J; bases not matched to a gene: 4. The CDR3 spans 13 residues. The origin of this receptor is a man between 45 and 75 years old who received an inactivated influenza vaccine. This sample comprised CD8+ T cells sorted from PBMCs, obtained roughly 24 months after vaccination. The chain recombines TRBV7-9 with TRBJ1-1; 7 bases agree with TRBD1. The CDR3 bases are TGTGCCAGCAGACGTGACAGGGACACTGAAGCTTTCTTT. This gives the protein CASRRDRDTEAFF.